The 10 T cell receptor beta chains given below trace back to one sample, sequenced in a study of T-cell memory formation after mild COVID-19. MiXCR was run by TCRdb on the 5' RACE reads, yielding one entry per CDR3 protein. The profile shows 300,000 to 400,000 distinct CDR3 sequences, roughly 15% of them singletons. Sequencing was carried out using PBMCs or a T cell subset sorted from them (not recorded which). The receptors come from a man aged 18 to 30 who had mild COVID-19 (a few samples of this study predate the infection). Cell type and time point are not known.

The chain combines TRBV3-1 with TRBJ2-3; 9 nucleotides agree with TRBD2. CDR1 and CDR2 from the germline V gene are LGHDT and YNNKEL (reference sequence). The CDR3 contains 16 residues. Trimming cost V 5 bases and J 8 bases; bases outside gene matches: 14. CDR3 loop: CASSSSTSGDRGTQYF. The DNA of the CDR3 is TGTGCCAGCAGCTCCTCGACTAGCGGCGACCGAGGTACGCAGTATTTT.

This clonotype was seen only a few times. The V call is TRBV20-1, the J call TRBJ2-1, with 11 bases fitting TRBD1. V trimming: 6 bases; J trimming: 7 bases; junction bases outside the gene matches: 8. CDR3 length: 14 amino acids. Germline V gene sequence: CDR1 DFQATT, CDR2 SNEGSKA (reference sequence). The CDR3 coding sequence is TGCAGTGCCGAAGCGGGACAGGGGGTGAATGAGCAGTTCTTC. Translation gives CSAEAGQGVNEQFF.

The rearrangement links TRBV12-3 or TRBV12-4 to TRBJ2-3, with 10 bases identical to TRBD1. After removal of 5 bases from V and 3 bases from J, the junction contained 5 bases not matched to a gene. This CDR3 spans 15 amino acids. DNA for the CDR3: TGTGCCAGCAGTGGGACAGGGGCGGGTACAGATACGCAGTATTTT. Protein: CASSGTGAGTDTQYF.

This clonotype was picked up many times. CDR3 amino acids: CASSLADRFTDTQYF. Written as DNA, the CDR3 is TGTGCCAGCAGCTTGGCTGACAGGTTCACAGATACGCAGTATTTT. This rearrangement joins TRBV5-6 to TRBJ2-3, with D possibly matching TRBD1 (6 bases). The V end was cut by 0 bases, the J end by 2 bases, with 10 bases between. Germline CDR1 and CDR2: SGHDT and YYEEEE. The CDR3 has 15 amino acids.

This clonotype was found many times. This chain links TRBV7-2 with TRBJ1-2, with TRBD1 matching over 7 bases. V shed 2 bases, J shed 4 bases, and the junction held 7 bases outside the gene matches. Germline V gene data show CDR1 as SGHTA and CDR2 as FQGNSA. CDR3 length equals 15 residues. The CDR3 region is CASSLTGTVLYGYTF. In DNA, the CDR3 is TGTGCCAGCAGCTTAACAGGGACAGTACTCTATGGCTACACCTTC.

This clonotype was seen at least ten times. The CDR3 sequence: CASSSWTRGEETQYF. The CDR3, as DNA: TGTGCCAGCAGTTCATGGACTAGAGGTGAAGAGACCCAGTACTTC. The gene calls are TRBV12-3 or TRBV12-4 and TRBJ2-5; 7 nucleotides agree with TRBD2. V dropped 4 bases and J dropped 3; count of bases not matched to a gene: 8. The CDR3 length is 15 residues.

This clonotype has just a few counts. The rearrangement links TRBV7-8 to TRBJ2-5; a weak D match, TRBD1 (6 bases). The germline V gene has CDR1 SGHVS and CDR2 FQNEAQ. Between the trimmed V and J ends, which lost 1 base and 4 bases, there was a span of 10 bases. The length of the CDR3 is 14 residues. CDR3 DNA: TGTGCCAGCAGCTTAGAGTCAGGGGCAGAGACCCAGTACTTC. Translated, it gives CASSLESGAETQYF. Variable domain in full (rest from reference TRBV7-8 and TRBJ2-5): GAGVSQSPRYKVAKRGQDVALRCDPISGHVSLFWYQQALGQGPEFLTYFQNEAQLDKSGLPSDRFFAERPEGSVSTLKIQRTQQEDSAVYLCASSLESGAETQYFGPGTRLLVL.

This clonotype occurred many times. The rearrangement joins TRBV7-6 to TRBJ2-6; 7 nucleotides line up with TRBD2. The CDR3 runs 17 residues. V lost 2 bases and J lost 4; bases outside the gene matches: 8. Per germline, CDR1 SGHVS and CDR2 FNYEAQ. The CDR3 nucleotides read TGTGCCAGCAGCTTAATGATCAGCGGGACCGGGGCCAACGTCCTGACTTTC. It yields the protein CASSLMISGTGANVLTF. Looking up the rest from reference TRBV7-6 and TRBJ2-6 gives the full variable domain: GAGVSQSPRYKVTKRGQDVALRCDPISGHVSLYWYRQALGQGPEFLTYFNYEAQQDKSGLPNDRFSAERPEGSISTLTIQRTEQRDSAMYRCASSLMISGTGANVLTFGAGSRLTVL.

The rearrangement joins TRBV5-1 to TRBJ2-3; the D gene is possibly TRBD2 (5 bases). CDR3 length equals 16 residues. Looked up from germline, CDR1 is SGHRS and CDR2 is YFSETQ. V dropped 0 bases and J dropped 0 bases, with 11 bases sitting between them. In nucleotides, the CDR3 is TGCGCCAGCAGCTTGGGGCTGCTAGCTAGCACAGATACGCAGTATTTT. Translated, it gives CASSLGLLASTDTQYF.

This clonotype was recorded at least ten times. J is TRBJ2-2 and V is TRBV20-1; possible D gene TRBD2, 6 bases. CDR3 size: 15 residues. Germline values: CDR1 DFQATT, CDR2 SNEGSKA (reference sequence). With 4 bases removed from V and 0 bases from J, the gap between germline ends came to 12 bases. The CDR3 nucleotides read TGCAGTGCTACTTCACTAGCTACGAACACCGGGGAGCTGTTTTTT. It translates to CSATSLATNTGELFF.